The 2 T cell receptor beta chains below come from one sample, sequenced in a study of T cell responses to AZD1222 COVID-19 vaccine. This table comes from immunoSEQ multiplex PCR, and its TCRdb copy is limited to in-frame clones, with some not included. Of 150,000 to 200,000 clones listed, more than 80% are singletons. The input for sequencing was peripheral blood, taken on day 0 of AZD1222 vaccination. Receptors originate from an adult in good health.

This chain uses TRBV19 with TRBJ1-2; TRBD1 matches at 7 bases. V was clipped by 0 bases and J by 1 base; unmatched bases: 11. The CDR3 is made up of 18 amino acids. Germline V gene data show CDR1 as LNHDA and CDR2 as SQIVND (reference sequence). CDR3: CASSIEGGIARLNYGYTF. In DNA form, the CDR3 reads TGTGCCAGTAGTATAGAAGGGGGCATCGCCCGCCTTAACTATGGCTACACCTTC.

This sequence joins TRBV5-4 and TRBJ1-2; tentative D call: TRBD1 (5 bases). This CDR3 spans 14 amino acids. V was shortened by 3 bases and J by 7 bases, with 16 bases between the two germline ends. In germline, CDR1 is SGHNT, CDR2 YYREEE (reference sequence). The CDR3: CASSSSWGWSGYTF. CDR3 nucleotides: TGTGCCAGCAGCTCCAGTTGGGGGTGGAGTGGCTACACCTTC.